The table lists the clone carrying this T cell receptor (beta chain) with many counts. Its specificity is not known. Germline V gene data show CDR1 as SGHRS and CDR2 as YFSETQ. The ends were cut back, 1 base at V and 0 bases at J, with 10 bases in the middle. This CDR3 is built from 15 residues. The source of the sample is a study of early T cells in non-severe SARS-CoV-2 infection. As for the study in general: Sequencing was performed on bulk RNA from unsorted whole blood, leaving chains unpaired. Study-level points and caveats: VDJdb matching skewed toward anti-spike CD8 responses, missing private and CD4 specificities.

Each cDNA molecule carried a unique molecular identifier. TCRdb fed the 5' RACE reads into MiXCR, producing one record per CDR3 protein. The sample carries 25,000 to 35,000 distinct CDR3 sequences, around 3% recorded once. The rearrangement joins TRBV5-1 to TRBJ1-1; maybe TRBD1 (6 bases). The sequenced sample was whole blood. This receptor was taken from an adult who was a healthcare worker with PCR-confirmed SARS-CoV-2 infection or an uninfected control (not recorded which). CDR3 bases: TGCGCCAGCAGCTTGCCGGACAGTTTGAACACTGAAGCTTTCTTT. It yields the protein CASSLPDSLNTEAFF.